The 16 T cell receptor beta chains below were found in one sample sequenced in a study of T cell responses to AZD1222 COVID-19 vaccine. Assay: immunoSEQ multiplex PCR; the TCRdb copy retains only in-frame clones and omits some. The sample lists about 120,000 clones, 85% to 90% seen once, with around 8.6% in the top ten. The sequenced sample was peripheral blood, obtained on day 0 of AZD1222 vaccination. These receptors were collected from an adult in good health.

This clone was observed once. CDR3 bases: TGTGCCAGCAGTTACCTGCCAGGGTGGTCCTACAATGAGCAGTTCTTC. It yields the protein CASSYLPGWSYNEQFF. The V and J genes are TRBV6-5 and TRBJ2-1; the D gene is possibly TRBD1 (5 bases). V was clipped by 2 bases and J by 1 base, with 12 bases between them. The CDR3 runs to 16 residues. From germline, CDR1 is MNHEY and CDR2 SVGAGI.

The CDR3 bases are TGTGCCAGCAGGGGGAGTGTGCTCACTGAAGCTTTCTTT. This encodes CASRGSVLTEAFF. This rearrangement joins TRBV2 to TRBJ1-1; D gene unclear. CDR1 and CDR2 from the germline V gene are SNHLY and FYNNEI. V was shortened by 6 bases and J by 4 bases, with 12 bases between the two germline ends. The CDR3 loop spans 13 amino acids.

The V and J genes are TRBV2 and TRBJ2-7; TRBD2 aligns across 12 bases. CDR3 length: 15 residues. Germline CDR1 SNHLY, CDR2 FYNNEI. With V trimmed by 1 base and J by 4 bases, 2 bases remained unmatched. CDR3 in DNA: TGTGCCAGCAGTGAAGGACTAGCGGGAGCTTACGAGCAGTACTTC. It codes for CASSEGLAGAYEQYF.

V and J are TRBV11-1 and TRBJ2-7; 7 nucleotides line up with TRBD2. V lost 2 bases and J lost 6; bases outside the gene matches: 10. This CDR3 spans 15 amino acids. Germline assignment: CDR1 SGHAT and CDR2 FQDESV (reference sequence). CDR3 sequence: CASSLFPAGLPEQYF. Written as DNA, the CDR3 is TGTGCCAGCAGCTTATTCCCAGCGGGGCTTCCCGAGCAGTACTTC. The full variable domain, completed using reference TRBV11-1 and TRBJ2-7, is EAEVAQSPRYKITEKSQAVAFWCDPISGHATLYWYRQILGQGPELLVQFQDESVVDDSQLPKDRFSAERLKGVDSTLKIQPAELGDSAMYLCASSLFPAGLPEQYFGPGTRLTVT.

V and J are TRBV10-1 and TRBJ2-1, with D possibly matching TRBD2 (5 bases). CDR1 is WNHNN and CDR2 is SYGVQD in the germline V gene (reference sequence). The V gene lost 2 bases and the J gene lost 5 bases, with 16 bases spanning the gap. CDR3 length equals 16 residues. CDR3 coding DNA: TGCGCCAGCAGTGAGATGGGAGCGGCACATGACAATGAGCAGTTCTTC. Its protein product is CASSEMGAAHDNEQFF.

The V and J genes are TRBV7-3 and TRBJ2-3; TRBD2 is a possible D gene (6 bases). Germline CDR1 is SGHTA and CDR2 is FQGTGA. The ends were cut back, 4 bases at V and 4 bases at J, with 15 bases in the middle. This CDR3 is built from 15 residues. The chain's CDR3 is CASSSYGSQADTQYF. The DNA for the CDR3 is TGTGCCAGCAGCTCTTACGGGAGTCAGGCAGATACGCAGTATTTT.

The rearrangement links TRBV18 to TRBJ2-7, with D perhaps TRBD2 (5 bases). Germline assignment: CDR1 KGHSH and CDR2 LQKENI. Trimming pared 5 bases from V and 3 bases from J, leaving 14 bases between. This CDR3 contains 14 residues. The DNA for the CDR3 is TGTGCCAGCTCAGGCGGCGGGTCGGACTACGAGCAGTACTTC. The encoded protein is CASSGGGSDYEQYF.

The chain couples TRBV6-5 to TRBJ1-4, with no clear D. This CDR3 has 16 residues. In germline, CDR1 is MNHEY, CDR2 SVGAGI. V was shortened by 0 bases and J by 4 bases, with 12 bases between the two germline ends. The CDR3 DNA reads as TGTGCCAGCAGTTACTCCCTGGGAGCCTATAATGAAAAACTGTTTTTT. Amino acid sequence: CASSYSLGAYNEKLFF.

This clone was seen a single time. The V call is TRBV7-9, the J call TRBJ2-3; D possibly corresponds to TRBD2 (6 bases). CDR1 SEHNR and CDR2 FQNEAQ come from the germline V gene (reference sequence). This CDR3 has 17 residues. V was pared by 4 bases and J by 5 bases, with 22 bases between. This CDR3 reads CASSSPVRGREIDTQYF. The CDR3 DNA follows: TGTGCCAGCAGCTCCCCCGTTCGGGGGAGAGAGATAGATACGCAGTATTTT.

The chain carries TRBV29-1 and TRBJ2-3; 7 bases are a match to TRBD1. The CDR3 has 14 residues. The germline gives CDR1 SQVTM, CDR2 ANQGSEA. Trimming took 6 bases from V and 2 from J; bases not matched to a gene: 8. CDR3 bases: TGCAGCGTACTTAAGGGGGCCCTCACAGATACGCAGTATTTT. Residues: CSVLKGALTDTQYF.

This clone was found once. The chain employs TRBV7-9 and TRBJ1-3; 8 bases match TRBD1. This CDR3 is built from 19 residues. Germline lookup yields CDR1 SEHNR and CDR2 FQNEAQ (reference sequence). With 2 bases clipped from V and 0 bases from J, the junction kept 12 bases outside the gene matches. The CDR3 protein is CASSLRVRQGIRSGNTIYF. For the CDR3, the DNA is TGTGCCAGCAGCTTAAGGGTCCGACAGGGGATCCGCTCTGGAAACACCATATATTTT.

This chain links TRBV9 with TRBJ2-1, with 8 positions matching TRBD1. The CDR3 contains 15 residues. CDR1 is SGDLS, CDR2 YYNGEE, per germline. V was clipped by 4 bases and J by 4 bases; unmatched bases: 7. The CDR3 spells CASSFRDRHYNEQFF. CDR3 nucleotides: TGTGCCAGCAGCTTCCGGGACAGGCATTACAATGAGCAGTTCTTC.

A note on this clone: The junction departs from the called germline gene at one end, perhaps through a read error. The chain combines TRBV18 with TRBJ2-3; TRBD1 might be the D (6 bases). The germline gives CDR1 KGHSH, CDR2 LQKENI. The CDR3 is 12 residues long. In DNA, the CDR3 is TGTGCCAGCTCGCTACAGGGAGATGCGCAGTATTTT. Its protein product is CASSLQGDAQYF.

The chain carries TRBV6-6 and TRBJ1-1; tentative D call: TRBD1 (5 bases). The germline CDR1 and CDR2 sequences are MNHNY and SVGAGI (reference sequence). Trimming took off 10 bases at V and 1 base at J, with 16 bases between the two ends. The CDR3 runs 14 residues. The CDR3 spells CATQLEGPNTEAFF. Here the CDR3 DNA reads TGTGCCACCCAACTAGAGGGGCCGAACACTGAAGCTTTCTTT.

The V gene is TRBV18, the J gene TRBJ1-2; 10 positions match TRBD1. The V gene's germline CDR1 is KGHSH and CDR2 LQKENI. J lost 4 bases, V lost 3 bases, and 2 bases had no gene match. CDR3 length: 14 residues. The CDR3 sequence is CASSPGQGVYGYTF. The DNA of the CDR3 is TGTGCCAGCTCACCCGGACAGGGGGTCTATGGCTACACCTTC.

The chain links TRBV9 to TRBJ1-4; 9 bases align to TRBD1. The V and J ends lost 4 bases and 8 bases, in that order; junction bases with no gene match: 9. The germline CDR1 and CDR2 sequences are SGDLS and YYNGEE. The CDR3 extends over 15 amino acids. Here the CDR3 DNA reads TGTGCCAGCAGCAGCCCGGGACAGGGACAGGAAAAACTGTTTTTT. Protein product: CASSSPGQGQEKLFF.